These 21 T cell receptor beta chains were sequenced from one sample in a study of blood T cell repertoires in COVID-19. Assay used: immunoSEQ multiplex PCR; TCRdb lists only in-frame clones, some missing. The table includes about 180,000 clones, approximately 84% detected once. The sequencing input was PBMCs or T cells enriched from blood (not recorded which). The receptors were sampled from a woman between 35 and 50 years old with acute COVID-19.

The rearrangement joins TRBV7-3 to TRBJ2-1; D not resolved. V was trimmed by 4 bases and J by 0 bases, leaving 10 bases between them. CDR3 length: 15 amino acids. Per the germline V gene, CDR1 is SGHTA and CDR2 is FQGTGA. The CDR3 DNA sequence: TGTGCCAGCAGCTATCGGCGGAGCTCCTACAATGAGCAGTTCTTC. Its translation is CASSYRRSSYNEQFF.

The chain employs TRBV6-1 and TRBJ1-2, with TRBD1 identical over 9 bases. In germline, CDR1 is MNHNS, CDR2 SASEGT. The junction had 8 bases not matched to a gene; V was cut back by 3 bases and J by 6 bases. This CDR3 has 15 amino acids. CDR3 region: CASSEQGTGMDGYTF. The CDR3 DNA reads TGTGCCAGCAGTGAGCAAGGGACAGGGATGGATGGCTACACCTTC.

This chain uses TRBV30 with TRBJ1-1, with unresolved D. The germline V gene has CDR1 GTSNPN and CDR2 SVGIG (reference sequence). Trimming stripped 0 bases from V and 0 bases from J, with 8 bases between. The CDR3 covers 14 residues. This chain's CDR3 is CAWSVPTLNTEAFF. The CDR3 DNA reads TGTGCCTGGAGTGTCCCTACTCTGAACACTGAAGCTTTCTTT.

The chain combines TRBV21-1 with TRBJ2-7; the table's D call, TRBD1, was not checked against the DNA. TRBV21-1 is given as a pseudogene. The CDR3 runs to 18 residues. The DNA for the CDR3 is TGTGCCAGCAGCAATCCGGGACAGGGTATAGGTACCTCCTACGAGCAGTACGTC. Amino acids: CASSNPGQGIGTSYEQYV.

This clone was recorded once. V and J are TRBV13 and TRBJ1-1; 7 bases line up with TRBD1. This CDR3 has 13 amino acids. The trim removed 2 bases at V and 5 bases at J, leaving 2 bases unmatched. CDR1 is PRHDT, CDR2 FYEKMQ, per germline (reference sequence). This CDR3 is CASSLTGVTEAFF. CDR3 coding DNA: TGTGCCAGCAGCTTAACAGGGGTGACTGAAGCTTTCTTT.

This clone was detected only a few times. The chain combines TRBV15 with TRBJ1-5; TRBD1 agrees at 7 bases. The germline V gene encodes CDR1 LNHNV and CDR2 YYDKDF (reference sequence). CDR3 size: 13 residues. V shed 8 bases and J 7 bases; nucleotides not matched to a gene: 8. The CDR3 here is CATAGGGEQPQHF. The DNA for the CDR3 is TGTGCCACCGCCGGAGGGGGCGAACAGCCCCAGCATTTT.

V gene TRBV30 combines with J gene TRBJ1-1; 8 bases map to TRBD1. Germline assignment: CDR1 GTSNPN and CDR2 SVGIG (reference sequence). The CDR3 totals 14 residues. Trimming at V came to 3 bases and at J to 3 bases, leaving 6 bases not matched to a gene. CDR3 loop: CAWRGLQGDTEAFF. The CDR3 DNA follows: TGTGCCTGGAGAGGGTTACAGGGGGACACTGAAGCTTTCTTT.

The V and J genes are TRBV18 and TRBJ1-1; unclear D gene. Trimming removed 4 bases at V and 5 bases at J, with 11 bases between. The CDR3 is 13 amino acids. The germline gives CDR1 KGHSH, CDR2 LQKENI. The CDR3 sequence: CASSLGGSTEAFF. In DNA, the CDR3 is TGTGCCAGCTCACTCGGAGGATCGACTGAAGCTTTCTTT.

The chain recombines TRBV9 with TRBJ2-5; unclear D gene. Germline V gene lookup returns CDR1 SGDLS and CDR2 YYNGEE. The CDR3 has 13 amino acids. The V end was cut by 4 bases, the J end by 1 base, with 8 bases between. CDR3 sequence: CASSISPQETQYF. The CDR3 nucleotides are TGTGCCAGCAGCATTAGCCCCCAAGAGACCCAGTACTTC.

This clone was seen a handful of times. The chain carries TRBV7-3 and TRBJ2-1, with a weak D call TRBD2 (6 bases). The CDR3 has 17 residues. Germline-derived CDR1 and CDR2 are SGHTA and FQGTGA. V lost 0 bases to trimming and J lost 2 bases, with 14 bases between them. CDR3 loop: CASSLTGGMPAYNEQFF. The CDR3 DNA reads TGTGCCAGCAGCTTAACGGGCGGGATGCCTGCCTACAATGAGCAGTTCTTC.

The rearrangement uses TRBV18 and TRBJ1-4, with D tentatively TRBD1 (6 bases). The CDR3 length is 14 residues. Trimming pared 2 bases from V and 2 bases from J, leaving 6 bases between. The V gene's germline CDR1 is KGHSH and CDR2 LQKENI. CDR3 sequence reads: CASSPRGTNEKLFF. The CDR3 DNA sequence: TGTGCCAGCTCACCAAGGGGGACTAATGAAAAACTGTTTTTT.

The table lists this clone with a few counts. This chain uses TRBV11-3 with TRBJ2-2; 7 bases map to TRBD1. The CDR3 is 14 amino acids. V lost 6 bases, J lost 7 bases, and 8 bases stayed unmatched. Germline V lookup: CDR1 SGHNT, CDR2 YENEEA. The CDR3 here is CASRTGEVSGELFF. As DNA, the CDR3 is TGTGCCAGCAGAACAGGGGAAGTTAGCGGGGAGCTGTTTTTT.

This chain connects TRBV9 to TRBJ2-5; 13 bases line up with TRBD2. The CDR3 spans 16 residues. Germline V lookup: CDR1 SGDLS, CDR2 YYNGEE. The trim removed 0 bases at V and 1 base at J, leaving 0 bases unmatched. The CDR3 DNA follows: TGTGCCAGCAGCGTAGGGACTAGCGGGGGCCAAGAGACCCAGTACTTC. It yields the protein CASSVGTSGGQETQYF.

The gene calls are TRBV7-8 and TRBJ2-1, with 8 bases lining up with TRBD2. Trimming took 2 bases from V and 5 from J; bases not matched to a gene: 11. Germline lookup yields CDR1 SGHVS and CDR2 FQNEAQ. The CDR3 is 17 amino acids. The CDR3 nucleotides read TGTGCCAGCAGCTTATGGGGAGGTAGCGGGATACACAATGAGCAGTTCTTC. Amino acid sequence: CASSLWGGSGIHNEQFF.

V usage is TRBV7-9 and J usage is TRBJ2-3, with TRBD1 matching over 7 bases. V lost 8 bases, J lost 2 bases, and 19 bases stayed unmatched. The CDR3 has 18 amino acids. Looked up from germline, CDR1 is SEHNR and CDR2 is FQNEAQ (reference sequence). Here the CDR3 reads CASPARDSYTGYTDTQYF. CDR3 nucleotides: TGTGCCAGCCCAGCTCGGGACAGCTACACAGGGTACACAGATACGCAGTATTTT. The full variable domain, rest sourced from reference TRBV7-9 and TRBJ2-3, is DTGVSQNPRHKITKRGQNVTFRCDPISEHNRLYWYRQTLGQGPEFLTYFQNEAQLEKSRLLSDRFSAERPKGSFSTLEIQRTEQGDSAMYLCASPARDSYTGYTDTQYFGPGTRLTVL.

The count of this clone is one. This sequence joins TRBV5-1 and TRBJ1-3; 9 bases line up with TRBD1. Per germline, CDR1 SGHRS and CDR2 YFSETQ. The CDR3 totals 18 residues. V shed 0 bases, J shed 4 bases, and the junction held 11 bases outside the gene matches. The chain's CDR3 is CASSLEGTGGAWGNTIYF. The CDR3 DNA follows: TGCGCCAGCAGCTTGGAGGGCACAGGGGGCGCCTGGGGAAACACCATATATTTT.

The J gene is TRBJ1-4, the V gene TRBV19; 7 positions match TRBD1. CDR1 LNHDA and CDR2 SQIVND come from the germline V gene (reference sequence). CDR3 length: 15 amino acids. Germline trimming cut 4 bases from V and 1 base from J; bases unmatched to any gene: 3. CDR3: CASSSRQGTNEKLFF. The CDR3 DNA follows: TGTGCCAGTAGTAGCAGACAGGGAACTAATGAAAAACTGTTTTTT.

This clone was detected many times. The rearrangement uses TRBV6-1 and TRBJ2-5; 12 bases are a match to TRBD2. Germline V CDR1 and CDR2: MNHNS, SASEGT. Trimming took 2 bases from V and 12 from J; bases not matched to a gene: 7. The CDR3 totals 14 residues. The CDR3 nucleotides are TGTGCCAGCAGTGAACTAGCGGGAGGGCCCGCAGAGTACTTC. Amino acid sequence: CASSELAGGPAEYF.

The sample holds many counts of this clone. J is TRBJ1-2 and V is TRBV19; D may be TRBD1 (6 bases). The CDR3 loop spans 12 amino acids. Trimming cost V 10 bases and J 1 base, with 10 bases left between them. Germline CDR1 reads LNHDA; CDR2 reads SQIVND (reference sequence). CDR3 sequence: CATSRGNYGYTF. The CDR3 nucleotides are TGTGCCACCAGCAGGGGTAACTATGGCTACACCTTC.

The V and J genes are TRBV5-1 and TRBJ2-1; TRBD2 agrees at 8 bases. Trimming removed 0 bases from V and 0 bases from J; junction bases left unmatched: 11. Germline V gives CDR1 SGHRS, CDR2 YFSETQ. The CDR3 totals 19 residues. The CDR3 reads CASSLGAGGYKSSYNEQFF. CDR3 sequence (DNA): TGCGCCAGCAGCTTGGGCGCGGGGGGTTACAAGAGCTCCTACAATGAGCAGTTCTTC. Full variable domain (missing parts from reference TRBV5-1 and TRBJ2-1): KAGVTQTPRYLIKTRGQQVTLSCSPISGHRSVSWYQQTPGQGLQFLFEYFSETQRNKGNFPGRFSGRQFSNSRSEMNVSTLELGDSALYLCASSLGAGGYKSSYNEQFFGPGTRLTVL.

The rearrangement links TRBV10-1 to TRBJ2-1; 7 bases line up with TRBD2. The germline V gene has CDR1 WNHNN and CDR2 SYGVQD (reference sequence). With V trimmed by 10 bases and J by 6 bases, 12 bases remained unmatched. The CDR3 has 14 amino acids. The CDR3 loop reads CATSQSAGVNEQFF. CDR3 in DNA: TGCGCCACCTCCCAGAGTGCGGGAGTCAATGAGCAGTTCTTC.